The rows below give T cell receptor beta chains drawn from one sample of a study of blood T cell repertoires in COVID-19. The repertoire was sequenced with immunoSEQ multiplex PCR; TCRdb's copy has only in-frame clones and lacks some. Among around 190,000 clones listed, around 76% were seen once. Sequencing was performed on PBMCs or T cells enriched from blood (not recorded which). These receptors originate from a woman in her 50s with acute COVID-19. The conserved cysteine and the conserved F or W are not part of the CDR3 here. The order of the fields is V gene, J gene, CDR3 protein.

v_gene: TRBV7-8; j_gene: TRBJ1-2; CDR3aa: ASSLGGTGGYGYT
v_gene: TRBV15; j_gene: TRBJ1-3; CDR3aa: ATSKEGRISGNTIY
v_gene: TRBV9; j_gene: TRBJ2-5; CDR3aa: ASSSDTGHQETQY
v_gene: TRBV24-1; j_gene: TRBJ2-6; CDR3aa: ATSDRTGTHSGANVLT
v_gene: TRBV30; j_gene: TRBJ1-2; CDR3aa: AWSPETNYGYT
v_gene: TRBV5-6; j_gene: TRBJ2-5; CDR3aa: ASSLYGGAPETQY
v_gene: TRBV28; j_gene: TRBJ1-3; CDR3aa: ASSLKAVLNTIY
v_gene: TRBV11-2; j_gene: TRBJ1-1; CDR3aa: ASRRGRNTEAF
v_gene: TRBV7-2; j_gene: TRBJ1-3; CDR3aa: ASSLAGASGNTIY
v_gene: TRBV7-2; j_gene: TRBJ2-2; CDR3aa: ASRDVRGATGELF
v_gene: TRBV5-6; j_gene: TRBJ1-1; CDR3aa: ASSLGVGANTEAF
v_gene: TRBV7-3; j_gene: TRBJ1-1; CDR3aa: ASSRGSNTEAF
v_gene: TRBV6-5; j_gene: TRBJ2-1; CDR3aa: ASSFSPGTGGIWF
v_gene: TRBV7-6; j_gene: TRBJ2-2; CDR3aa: ASSLGAGAGTGELF
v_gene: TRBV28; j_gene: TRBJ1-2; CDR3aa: ASITPGQIVSYGYT
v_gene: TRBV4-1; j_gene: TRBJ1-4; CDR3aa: ASSDRDRVNEKLF
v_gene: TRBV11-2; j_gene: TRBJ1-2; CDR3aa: ASSLPSAGTLVGGYT
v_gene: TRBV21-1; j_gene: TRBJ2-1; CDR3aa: ASRGRAGRREQF
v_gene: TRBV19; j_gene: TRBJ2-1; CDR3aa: ASSTTGGPLYNEQF
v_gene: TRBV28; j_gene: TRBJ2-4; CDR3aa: ASSLLGGQNIQY
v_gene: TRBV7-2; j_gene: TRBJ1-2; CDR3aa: ASSTGTLAYGYT
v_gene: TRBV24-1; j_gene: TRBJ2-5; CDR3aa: ATSVPEQETQY
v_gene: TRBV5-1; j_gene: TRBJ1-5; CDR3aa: ASSPGQRNQPQH
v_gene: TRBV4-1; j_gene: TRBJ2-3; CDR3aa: ASSFQAVAGAKDTQY
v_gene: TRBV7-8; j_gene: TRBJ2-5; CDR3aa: ASSSASGRIQETQY
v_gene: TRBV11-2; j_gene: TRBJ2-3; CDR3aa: ASSLLTRGISTDTQY
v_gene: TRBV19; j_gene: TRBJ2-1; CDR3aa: ASSSRENYYNEQF
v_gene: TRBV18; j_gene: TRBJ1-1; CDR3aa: ASSPFDRGGNTEAF
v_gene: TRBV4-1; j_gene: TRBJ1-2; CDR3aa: ASSQDPLYYGYT
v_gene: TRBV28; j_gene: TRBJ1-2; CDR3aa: ASRQLSGYT
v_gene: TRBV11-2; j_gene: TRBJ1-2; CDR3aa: ASSQEQGFYGYT
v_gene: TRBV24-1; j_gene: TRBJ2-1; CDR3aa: ATSDARTAPAYNEQF
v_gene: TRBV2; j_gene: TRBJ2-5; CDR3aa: ASSTEYQETQY
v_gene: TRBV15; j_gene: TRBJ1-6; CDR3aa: ATSPRTGVNNSPLH
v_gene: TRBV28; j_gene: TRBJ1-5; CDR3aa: ASDRGSNQPQH
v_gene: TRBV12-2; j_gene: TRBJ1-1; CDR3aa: ASRLETDRADGTEAF
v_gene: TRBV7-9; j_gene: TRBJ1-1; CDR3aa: ASSLLQGRSAF
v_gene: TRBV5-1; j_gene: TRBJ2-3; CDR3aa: ASSLTGRPLTDTQY
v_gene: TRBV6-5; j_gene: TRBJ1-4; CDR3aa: ASSPRGLPNEKLF
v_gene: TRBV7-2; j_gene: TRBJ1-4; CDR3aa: ASSLFGTSNEKLF
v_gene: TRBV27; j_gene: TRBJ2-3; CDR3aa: ASNLSGGFGDTQY
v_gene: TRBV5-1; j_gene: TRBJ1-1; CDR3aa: ASSSDGQGGNTEAF
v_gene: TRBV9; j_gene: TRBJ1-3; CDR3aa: ASSVGQAMDTIY
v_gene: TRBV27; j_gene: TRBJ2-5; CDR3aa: ASSVYSGGGQETQY